This T cell receptor beta chain was captured by sequencing in a study of shared clonotypes between healthy human individuals. Overall study findings and caveats: The four-donor shared clonotypes exceeded non-shared clonotypes in generation probability, with non-shared ones scoring lower. Only blood was sampled, and tissue TCR repertoires likely differ from blood ones.

Looked up from germline, CDR1 is SGHRS and CDR2 is YFSETQ. V was clipped by 7 bases and J by 5 bases, with 18 bases between them. There are 14 residues in the CDR3. About this clone: The target antigen is unknown.

On sorted subsets, replicate PCRs used 200 to 250 ng DNA, or 30,000 or so T cell genomes. Authors' processing steps: ImmunoSEQ yielded junction-only sequences lacking quality scores, so filtering differed. Sequenced by immunoSEQ multiplex PCR; TCRdb stores in-frame clones only, minus some. V and J calls and clone size are those listed in that table; D and trimming were worked out from the DNA. The table includes millions of clones, 85% to 95% detected once. This sequence was found in a young man in good health. Some clones in this sample may be carry-over from other donors' samples. V is TRBV5-1 and J is TRBJ2-5, with a weak D call TRBD1 (7 bases). The source material was naive CD4+ T cells from PBMCs. Subset defined: CD45RA+ positively selected. The DNA of the CDR3 is TGCGCCAGCCGCCAGGGGGGTGGGGTTGAGACCCAGTACTTC. It codes for CASRQGGGVETQYF.